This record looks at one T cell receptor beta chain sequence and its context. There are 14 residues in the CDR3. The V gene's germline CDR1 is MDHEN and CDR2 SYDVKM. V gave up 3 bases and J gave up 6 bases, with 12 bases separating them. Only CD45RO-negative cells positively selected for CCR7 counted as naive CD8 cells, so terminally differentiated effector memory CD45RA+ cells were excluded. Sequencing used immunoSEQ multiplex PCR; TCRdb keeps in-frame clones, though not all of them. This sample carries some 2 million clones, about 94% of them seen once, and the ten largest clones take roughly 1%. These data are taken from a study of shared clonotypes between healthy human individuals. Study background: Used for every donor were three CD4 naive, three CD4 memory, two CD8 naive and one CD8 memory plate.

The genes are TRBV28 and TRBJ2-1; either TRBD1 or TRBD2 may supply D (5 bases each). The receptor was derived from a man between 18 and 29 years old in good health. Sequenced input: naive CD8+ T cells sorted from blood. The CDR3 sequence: CASSLGRTGNEQFF. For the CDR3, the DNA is TGTGCCAGCAGTTTGGGACGAACGGGCAATGAGCAGTTCTTC.